The sequence of this TCR beta chain was determined in a study of technical replicates of blood from a handful of donors. Repertoires were generated with immunoSEQ multiplex PCR, while TCRdb's copy carries only in-frame clones and drops some. The repertoire holds about 81,000 clones, with just under 95% as singletons. Germline V gene sequence: CDR1 SGHVS, CDR2 FQNEAQ. Trimming removed 0 bases at V and 3 bases at J, with 9 bases between. The CDR3 has 15 residues. The sample consisted of T cells isolated from PBMCs. This chain joins TRBV7-8 and TRBJ2-1; a weak D match, TRBD1 (5 bases). The receptor comes from a human donor in good health. The CDR3 reads CASSLAVGRYNEQFF. In DNA form, the CDR3 reads TGTGCCAGCAGCTTAGCCGTGGGGCGCTACAATGAGCAGTTCTTC.